The next 18 T cell receptor beta chains were all read from a single sample in a study of shared T cell receptors in the human thymus. Sequencing used immunoSEQ multiplex PCR; TCRdb keeps in-frame clones, though not all of them. The data show hundreds of thousands of clones, approximately 95% seen once. Sequenced sample: thymocytes. The receptors were sampled from a human donor.

The chain uses TRBV7-9 and TRBJ2-3; D remains ambiguous. The CDR3 length is 15 residues. Per the germline V gene, CDR1 is SEHNR and CDR2 is FQNEAQ (reference sequence). V was pared by 1 base and J by 2 bases, with 10 bases between. The CDR3 loop is CASSLGVRDTDTQYF. The CDR3 bases are TGTGCCAGCAGCTTAGGTGTACGAGACACAGATACGCAGTATTTT.

The rearrangement links TRBV23-1 to TRBJ2-4; 13 bases line up with TRBD2. TRBV23-1 is treated as an ORF (open reading frame) with a function not yet certain. J gave up 2 bases and V 6 bases, and 4 bases lay outside the gene matches. The CDR3 is made up of 16 amino acids. The CDR3 DNA sequence: TGCGCCAGCAGGGGGGGACTAGCGGGATCCAAAAACATTCAGTACTTC. Translation gives CASRGGLAGSKNIQYF.

V and J are TRBV28 and TRBJ2-2; maybe TRBD1 (6 bases). The CDR3 sequence is 15 residues long. V gave up 5 bases and J gave up 2 bases, with 12 bases separating them. The germline V gene has CDR1 MDHEN and CDR2 SYDVKM. The CDR3 loop reads CASSRDTFNTGELFF. DNA of the CDR3: TGTGCCAGCAGTAGGGACACCTTCAACACCGGGGAGCTGTTTTTT.

The chain links TRBV27 to TRBJ2-4, with 10 positions matching TRBD1. The CDR3 extends over 16 amino acids. Germline values: CDR1 MNHEY, CDR2 SMNVEV (reference sequence). The V and J ends lost 7 bases and 0 bases, in that order; junction bases with no gene match: 6. The CDR3 reads CASNSGQGLAKNIQYF. CDR3 DNA sequence: TGTGCCAGCAATTCGGGACAGGGGTTAGCCAAAAACATTCAGTACTTC.

The table lists this clone with a count of one. The sample carries other DNA sequences with the same CDR3. The chain uses TRBV27 and TRBJ1-2; D unclear. Trimming left V 2 bases short and J 2 bases short, with 6 bases between. The CDR3 runs 13 residues. The germline gives CDR1 MNHEY, CDR2 SMNVEV (reference sequence). This chain's CDR3 is CASSLDLNYGYTF. The CDR3 DNA follows: TGTGCCAGCAGTTTAGACCTCAACTATGGCTACACCTTC.

The chain uses TRBV7-9 and TRBJ2-7; D is undetermined. Trimming removed 1 base from V and 6 bases from J, with 10 bases in between. CDR1 and CDR2 (germline): SEHNR, FQNEAQ (reference sequence). The CDR3 sequence is 13 residues long. The CDR3 sequence is CASSLEGLCEQYF. Here the CDR3 DNA reads TGTGCCAGCAGCTTAGAGGGTCTCTGCGAGCAGTACTTC.

The chain uses TRBV18 and TRBJ2-3; D not certain. Germline CDR1 reads KGHSH; CDR2 reads LQKENI. V was pared by 6 bases and J by 7 bases, with 11 bases between. This CDR3 is built from 12 residues. The CDR3 sequence: CASSHQAYTQYF. The CDR3, as DNA: TGTGCCAGCTCCCATCAAGCATATACGCAGTATTTT.

The genes are TRBV9 and TRBJ2-7; 8 positions agree with TRBD2. The CDR3 covers 18 residues. Germline values: CDR1 SGDLS, CDR2 YYNGEE. V lost 4 bases, J lost 0 bases, and 15 bases stayed unmatched. CDR3: CASSLRDSGKFDSYEQYF. CDR3 bases: TGTGCCAGCAGCCTCCGGGATAGCGGGAAGTTCGACTCCTACGAGCAGTACTTC.

This chain links TRBV14 with TRBJ2-3, with D perhaps assigned TRBD1 or TRBD2 (6 bases each). Germline V lookup: CDR1 SGHDN, CDR2 FVKESK. This CDR3 region has 18 residues. Trimming shortened V by 0 bases and J by 1 base, and 17 bases separated the two germline ends. The CDR3 bases are TGTGCCAGCAGCCAAGAGTTCCAACGGGGGCGAGGCACAGATACGCAGTATTTT. Protein sequence: CASSQEFQRGRGTDTQYF.

The chain combines TRBV29-1 with TRBJ2-7, with TRBD1 as a possible D gene (5 bases). V was cut by 7 bases and J by 2 bases, with 15 bases left in between. This CDR3 has 13 amino acids. Germline CDR1 and CDR2: SQVTM and ANQGSEA. CDR3: CSATGKSPYEQYF. DNA for the CDR3: TGCAGCGCCACAGGAAAATCCCCCTACGAGCAGTACTTC.

J is TRBJ2-2 and V is TRBV18; 10 bases agree with TRBD2. The CDR3 is 15 residues long. CDR1 and CDR2 from the germline V gene are KGHSH and LQKENI. V gave up 4 bases and J gave up 3 bases; unmatched junction bases: 2. The CDR3 loop reads CASSQREGDTGELFF. CDR3 bases: TGTGCCAGCTCACAGCGGGAGGGCGACACCGGGGAGCTGTTTTTT.

The genes are TRBV21-1 and TRBJ2-1; TRBD2, as called in the table, went unchecked against the DNA. TRBV21-1 is listed as a pseudogene. The CDR3 runs to 11 residues. CDR3: CARRDFDEQFF. The CDR3 nucleotides are TGTGCCCGTCGAGACTTCGATGAGCAGTTCTTC.

V usage is TRBV7-9 and J usage is TRBJ2-1, with 8 bases that match TRBD2. Germline lookup yields CDR1 SEHNR and CDR2 FQNEAQ (reference sequence). This CDR3 contains 16 residues. J gave up 4 bases and V 5 bases, and 10 bases lay outside the gene matches. CDR3: CASSGCSGELYNEQFF. CDR3 coding DNA: TGTGCCAGCAGCGGATGTAGCGGGGAACTTTACAATGAGCAGTTCTTC.

This sequence joins TRBV6-5 and TRBJ1-5, with TRBD1 matching 9 bases. Germline V lookup: CDR1 MNHEY, CDR2 SVGAGI. The V and J ends lost 6 bases and 4 bases, in that order; junction bases with no gene match: 4. The CDR3 contains 14 residues. The CDR3 DNA reads TGTGCCAGCAGGTCCGGGACAGGGAATCAGCCCCAGCATTTT. Protein product: CASRSGTGNQPQHF.

In this sample, this clone turned up once. The chain employs TRBV30 and TRBJ2-1; 9 bases line up with TRBD2. Per the germline V gene, CDR1 is GTSNPN and CDR2 is SVGIG (reference sequence). Trimming removed 2 bases from V and 15 bases from J; junction bases left unmatched: 5. This CDR3 comprises 11 residues. The CDR3 bases are TGTGCCTGGAGTATTAAGCGGGAGGCGTTCTTC. It specifies CAWSIKREAFF. The variable domain in full, with the rest retrieved from reference TRBV30 and TRBJ2-1, is SQTIHQWPATLVQPVGSPLSLECTVEGTSNPNLYWYRQAAGRGLQLLFYSVGIGQISSEVPQNLSASRPQDRQFILSSKKLLLSDSGFYLCAWSIKREAFFGPGTRLTVL.

A word on this clone: One end of the junction is discordant with germline, which a read error may explain. V usage is TRBV7-7 and J usage is TRBJ2-1; 8 nucleotides line up with TRBD2. The CDR3 sequence is 15 residues long. Germline assignment: CDR1 SSHAT and CDR2 FNYEAQ (reference sequence). CDR3 nucleotides: TGTGCTAGCAGTTCACGGGAGGGGGGTATAAATGAGCAGTTCTTC. It is translated as CASSSREGGINEQFF.

The V and J genes are TRBV18 and TRBJ2-1; D gene unclear. The CDR3 runs to 15 residues. Trimming cost V 6 bases and J 3 bases, with 15 bases left between them. CDR1 and CDR2 from the germline V gene are KGHSH and LQKENI. CDR3 protein: CASSPYGVGYNEQFF. For the CDR3, the DNA is TGTGCCAGCTCTCCGTACGGAGTGGGCTACAATGAGCAGTTCTTC.

Here the CDR3 DNA reads TGTGCCAGCAGCTTAGCAGGGAGGGACACTGAAGCTTTCTTT. It yields the protein CASSLAGRDTEAFF. The chain employs TRBV11-3 and TRBJ1-1; maybe TRBD1 (5 bases). The germline V gene has CDR1 SGHNT and CDR2 YENEEA. Trimming shortened V by 1 base and J by 3 bases, and 9 bases separated the two germline ends. The CDR3 is made up of 14 amino acids.